The clone carrying this TCR beta chain was seen repeatedly, ten times or more. Its specificity is not known. The length of the CDR3 is 13 residues. The V gene's germline CDR1 is MNHEY and CDR2 SMNVEV (reference sequence). V lost 6 bases to trimming and J lost 2 bases, with 10 bases between them. The sample is drawn from a study of T-cell reconstitution after alpha-beta-depleted transplantation in children. Using unique molecular identifiers, the investigators prepared the TCRbeta library. MiXCR, applied by TCRdb to the PCR reads, yields one record per CDR3 protein. Of about 190,000 distinct CDR3 sequences in the sample, more than 9.5% were seen once. Study-level points and caveats: Diversity and T-cell counts at one year after transplant derived mostly from new T cells. Recipient T cells and thymic progenitors that survived gave rise to the high TCRbeta diversity observed at day 60 in some patients. Several hundred rapidly expanded clones from non-depleted graft cells reportedly supplied alpha-beta T cells about two months post-transplant.

J is TRBJ2-5 and V is TRBV27, with D tentatively TRBD1 (7 bases). The TCR sequence derives from a boy younger than 10 with acute myeloid leukemia, due to receive a stem cell transplant. This specimen was PBMCs, taken before TCRalphabeta/CD19-depleted stem cell transplant. CDR3 nucleotides: TGTGCCAGCAGGCGGGACAGACAAGAGACCCAGTACTTC. Its translation is CASRRDRQETQYF.